Listed below are T cell receptor beta chains from one sample, sequenced in a study of control samples from healthy donors and cancer patients. Assay: immunoSEQ multiplex PCR; the TCRdb copy retains only in-frame clones and omits some. This sample has under 450,000 clones; about 93% occur once, and the top ten carry around 6.8%. The sample consisted of PBMCs. These receptors were taken from a man aged 35 to 55 with head and neck cancer. Each CDR3 is given with its conserved first and last residue. D genes are given only for firm matches. A clone size is listed for some rows: how often the clone was seen (once, few, many), or a class if it is expanded.

j_call: TRBJ1-2
clone_size: -
v_call: TRBV11-2
d_call: TRBD1
cdr3_length: 16
cdr3_nt: TGTGCCAGCAGCTACCCCGGGACAGGGGGCAACTATGGCTACACCTTC
cdr3_aa: CASSYPGTGGNYGYTF

j_call: TRBJ1-6
clone_size: -
v_call: TRBV4-2
d_call: -
cdr3_length: 14
cdr3_nt: TGTGCCAGCGGAGACCCCGGGACGGATTCACCCCTCCACTTT
cdr3_aa: CASGDPGTDSPLHF

j_call: TRBJ2-7
clone_size: few
v_call: TRBV6-6
d_call: TRBD1
cdr3_length: 14
cdr3_nt: TGTGCCAGCAGTTACGGGACAGGGGTCAACGAGCAGTACTTC
cdr3_aa: CASSYGTGVNEQYF

j_call: TRBJ1-2
clone_size: -
v_call: TRBV19
d_call: -
cdr3_length: 14
cdr3_nt: TGTGCCAGTAGTAGTCGCCCGGGAAGGGTTGGCTACACCTTC
cdr3_aa: CASSSRPGRVGYTF

j_call: TRBJ1-1
clone_size: -
v_call: TRBV20-1
d_call: -
cdr3_length: 10
cdr3_nt: TGCAGTGCGAGGGACACTGAAGCTTTCTTT
cdr3_aa: CSARDTEAFF

j_call: TRBJ2-6
clone_size: -
v_call: TRBV9
d_call: TRBD1
cdr3_length: 15
cdr3_nt: TGTGCCAGCAGCACCGGACAGGGGAGGGCCAACGTCCTGACTTTC
cdr3_aa: CASSTGQGRANVLTF

j_call: TRBJ2-6
clone_size: -
v_call: TRBV4-2
d_call: -
cdr3_length: 14
cdr3_nt: TGTGCCAGCAGCCAAGATACCGGGGCCAACGTCCTGACTTTC
cdr3_aa: CASSQDTGANVLTF

j_call: TRBJ1-6
clone_size: -
v_call: TRBV27
d_call: -
cdr3_length: 19
cdr3_nt: TGTGCCAGCAGTTCTCGGGCCCCCGGGGCCGGGACGGCCAATTCACCCCTCCACTTT
cdr3_aa: CASSSRAPGAGTANSPLHF

j_call: TRBJ1-1
clone_size: -
v_call: TRBV29-1
d_call: -
cdr3_length: 13
cdr3_nt: TGCAGCGTTGGAAGACGCCCGAACACTGAAGCTTTCTTT
cdr3_aa: CSVGRRPNTEAFF

j_call: TRBJ1-2
clone_size: -
v_call: TRBV10-3
d_call: -
cdr3_length: 13
cdr3_nt: TGTGCCATCAGTCCGACAGAAGAAAACGGCTACACCTTC
cdr3_aa: CAISPTEENGYTF

j_call: TRBJ2-7
clone_size: once
v_call: TRBV5-1
d_call: TRBD1
cdr3_length: 13
cdr3_nt: TGCGCCAGCAGCGGGACAGGCCCCTACGAGCAGTACTTC
cdr3_aa: CASSGTGPYEQYF

j_call: TRBJ1-5
clone_size: -
v_call: TRBV27
d_call: -
cdr3_length: 15
cdr3_nt: TGTGCCAGCAGTTCGGGACGGACCGGGTGGCAGCCCCAGCATTTT
cdr3_aa: CASSSGRTGWQPQHF

j_call: TRBJ2-5
clone_size: -
v_call: TRBV2
d_call: -
cdr3_length: 12
cdr3_nt: TGTGCCAGCGCCGAGGACATGGAGACCCAGTACTTC
cdr3_aa: CASAEDMETQYF

j_call: TRBJ2-7
clone_size: -
v_call: TRBV7-7
d_call: TRBD2
cdr3_length: 16
cdr3_nt: TGTGCTAGCAGCCCAGCCCGGGCTAGCGGGAGCTACGAGCAGTACTTC
cdr3_aa: CASSPARASGSYEQYF

j_call: TRBJ1-1
clone_size: -
v_call: TRBV7-6
d_call: -
cdr3_length: 15
cdr3_nt: TGTGCCAGCAGCTTAGTGGCAGGGAAGAACACTGAAGCTTTCTTT
cdr3_aa: CASSLVAGKNTEAFF

j_call: TRBJ2-5
clone_size: -
v_call: TRBV6-2/TRBV6-3
d_call: TRBD1
cdr3_length: 15
cdr3_nt: TGTGCCAGCAGTGTCCGCAGGGGGCTGGTGGAGACCCAGTACTTC
cdr3_aa: CASSVRRGLVETQYF

j_call: TRBJ1-1
clone_size: -
v_call: TRBV5-1
d_call: -
cdr3_length: 14
cdr3_nt: TGCGCCAGCAGCTTGGAGGGGGGCTACACTGAAGCTTTCTTT
cdr3_aa: CASSLEGGYTEAFF

j_call: TRBJ2-7
clone_size: -
v_call: TRBV6-5
d_call: -
cdr3_length: 13
cdr3_nt: TGTGCCAGCAGTTACTCGACTATCGACGAGCAGTACTTC
cdr3_aa: CASSYSTIDEQYF

j_call: TRBJ2-3
clone_size: few
v_call: TRBV7-6
d_call: -
cdr3_length: 15
cdr3_nt: TGTGCCAGCAGCTTAGGAGCGGGTCACACAGATACGCAGTATTTT
cdr3_aa: CASSLGAGHTDTQYF

j_call: TRBJ1-1
clone_size: -
v_call: TRBV3-1/TRBV3-2
d_call: -
cdr3_length: 12
cdr3_nt: TGTGCCAGCAGCCAACAGGGCACTGAAGCTTTCTTT
cdr3_aa: CASSQQGTEAFF

j_call: TRBJ2-2
clone_size: -
v_call: TRBV7-7
d_call: -
cdr3_length: 18
cdr3_nt: TGTGCTAGCAGCCGGGCCGGAACAGGACGCGCGAACACCGGGGAGCTGTTTTTT
cdr3_aa: CASSRAGTGRANTGELFF

j_call: TRBJ1-2
clone_size: -
v_call: TRBV30
d_call: -
cdr3_length: 15
cdr3_nt: TGTGCCTGGAGTTCCGATATCGTGGGGAACTATGGCTACACCTTC
cdr3_aa: CAWSSDIVGNYGYTF

j_call: TRBJ2-7
clone_size: -
v_call: TRBV6-5
d_call: TRBD2
cdr3_length: 14
cdr3_nt: TGTGCCAGCCATATAGCGGGGGGTTCCTACGAGCAGTACTTC
cdr3_aa: CASHIAGGSYEQYF

j_call: TRBJ1-1
clone_size: -
v_call: TRBV6-5
d_call: -
cdr3_length: 15
cdr3_nt: TGTGCCAGCAGTTCGCCCAGGGTTTGGAACACTGAAGCTTTCTTT
cdr3_aa: CASSSPRVWNTEAFF

j_call: TRBJ2-1
clone_size: once
v_call: TRBV9
d_call: TRBD2
cdr3_length: 16
cdr3_nt: TGTGCCAGCAGCGTAGATGGGGCTAGCGGGACGTATGAGCAGTTCTTC
cdr3_aa: CASSVDGASGTYEQFF

j_call: TRBJ2-5
clone_size: -
v_call: TRBV30
d_call: -
cdr3_length: 13
cdr3_nt: TGTGCCTGGAGCGGGCAGGGTTTGGAGACCCAGTACTTC
cdr3_aa: CAWSGQGLETQYF

j_call: TRBJ2-7
clone_size: -
v_call: TRBV11-1
d_call: -
cdr3_length: 13
cdr3_nt: TGTGCCAGCAGCTTAGCCCTTAAGGGCGAGCAGTACTTC
cdr3_aa: CASSLALKGEQYF

j_call: TRBJ1-1
clone_size: -
v_call: TRBV29-1
d_call: -
cdr3_length: 13
cdr3_nt: TGCAGCGTGAGACCCTCCGGTGGCACTGAAGCTTTCTTT
cdr3_aa: CSVRPSGGTEAFF

j_call: TRBJ2-7
clone_size: -
v_call: TRBV27
d_call: TRBD2
cdr3_length: 15
cdr3_nt: TGTGCCAGCAGCTTAGAGCGGGGCACATCCTACGAGCAGTACTTC
cdr3_aa: CASSLERGTSYEQYF

j_call: TRBJ1-2
clone_size: -
v_call: TRBV11-2
d_call: -
cdr3_length: 11
cdr3_nt: TGTGCCAGCAGCGGGGGGAATGGCTACACCTTC
cdr3_aa: CASSGGNGYTF

j_call: TRBJ1-2
clone_size: once
v_call: TRBV28
d_call: TRBD1
cdr3_length: 14
cdr3_nt: TGTGCCAGCAGTTTGGGACAGGGTATCAGTGGCTACACCTTC
cdr3_aa: CASSLGQGISGYTF

j_call: TRBJ2-7
clone_size: -
v_call: TRBV5-4
d_call: -
cdr3_length: 14
cdr3_nt: TGTGCCAGCAGCTTGTGGGCTGTGCGGGACGAGCAGTACTTC
cdr3_aa: CASSLWAVRDEQYF

j_call: TRBJ1-6
clone_size: -
v_call: TRBV4-2
d_call: -
cdr3_length: 16
cdr3_nt: TGTGCCAGCAGCCAAGTAAGGAGCTCCTATAATTCACCCCTCCACTTT
cdr3_aa: CASSQVRSSYNSPLHF

j_call: TRBJ1-2
clone_size: -
v_call: TRBV6-6
d_call: TRBD1
cdr3_length: 14
cdr3_nt: TGTGCCAGCAGTGGGCGGGACAGGGCCTATGGCTACACCTTC
cdr3_aa: CASSGRDRAYGYTF

j_call: TRBJ1-4
clone_size: -
v_call: TRBV3-1/TRBV3-2
d_call: -
cdr3_length: 13
cdr3_nt: TGTGCCAGCAGCCTTTCGACAGAGGAAAAACTGTTTTTT
cdr3_aa: CASSLSTEEKLFF